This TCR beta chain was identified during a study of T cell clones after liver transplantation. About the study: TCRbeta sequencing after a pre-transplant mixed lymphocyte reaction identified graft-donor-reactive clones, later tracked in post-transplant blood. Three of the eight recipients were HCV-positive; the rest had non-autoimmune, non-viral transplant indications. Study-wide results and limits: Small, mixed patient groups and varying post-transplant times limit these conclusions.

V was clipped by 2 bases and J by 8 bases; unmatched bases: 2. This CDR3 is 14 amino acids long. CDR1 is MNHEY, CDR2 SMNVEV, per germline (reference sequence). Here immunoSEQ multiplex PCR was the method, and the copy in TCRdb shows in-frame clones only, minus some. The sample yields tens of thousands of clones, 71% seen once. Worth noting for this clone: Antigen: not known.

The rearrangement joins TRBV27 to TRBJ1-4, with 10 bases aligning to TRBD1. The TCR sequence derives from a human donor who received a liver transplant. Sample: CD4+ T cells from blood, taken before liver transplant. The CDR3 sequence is CASSLGQGEEKLFF. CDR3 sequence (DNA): TGTGCCAGCAGTTTAGGACAGGGGGAGGAAAAACTGTTTTTT.